This T cell receptor (beta chain) emerged from a study of blood T cell repertoires in COVID-19 (dated by TCRdb to the early 2020s). For the study in its entirety: Samples covering the acute and convalescent phases of COVID-19 were provided by collaborators in the United States, Italy and Spain. Subjects who had been exposed to COVID-19, were actively infected with it, or had recovered from it provided the deeply sampled blood TCRbeta repertoires that made up the dataset. HLA class I and class II types, where available, came from metadata supplied by the sample provider rather than from assay-based typing. Samples were obtained from the ongoing ImmuneRACE study (first 160 participants) and from some 1,200 subjects provided by 6 global collaborators. The repertoires were made available in a free public database intended to serve as a resource for research on the immune response to SARS-CoV-2. The prospective study material was composed of cDNA or gDNA derived from T cells, B-cell-depleted T cells, or PBMCs. A de-identified subject ID, COVID-19 status, age in years and sex were almost always included in the sample metadata.

Findings and caveats that apply to the study as a whole: Clinical and demographic metadata were provided uncurated, with the amount varying by source and participant.

TCRbeta CDR3 regions were amplified from genomic DNA using the immunoSEQ Assay, a bias-controlled multiplex PCR. Concerning the study's data processing: The number of nucleated cells in each sample was estimated by amplification of reference gene primers within the assay. Sequence reads were collapsed and filtered to measure the absolute abundance of every unique TCRbeta CDR3 rearrangement. For each sample, productive Simpson clonality was calculated by taking the square root of Simpson's diversity index across productive rearrangements. Drawn from immuneACCESS, this table holds only the in-frame rearrangements with V and J called that TCRdb kept. Clones are partly lost; checked studies trace under half to an unresolved V gene and leave the rest unexplained. The DNA gave D and trimming, while V, J and clone size come from that table. The sample has some 670,000 clones on record, approximately 90% of them singletons. About 0.24% of the sample lies in the top ten.

Including the terminal cysteine and phenylalanine, the CDR3 comprises 17 residues. The retained sequence is limited to the CDR3, 51 bases, with the frame set at the first base. CDR1 and CDR2 are read off the germline V gene as SGHTA and FQGNSA. At the junction V is shortened by 4 bases and J by 4 bases; bases outside the gene matches: 12. Whole blood was collected in K2EDTA tubes by collaborating institutions according to the institutions' own protocols. For TCRbeta analysis, collaborators shipped samples as frozen whole blood, isolated PBMCs, or DNA extracted from either of those sample types. About this clone: The antigen it recognizes is unknown. Nothing much larger sits one base from this clone, and base qualities are not available.

Input material: peripheral blood. Recombination connected TRBV7-2 to TRBJ2-7; 11 junctional bases match TRBD2. This clonotype was sampled from a woman aged 18-35 years with acute or convalescent COVID-19. The nucleotide sequence reads TGTGCCAGCAGCTCCTCCATGGTGGTAGCGGGGGGGTACGAGCAGTACTTC. It translates as CASSSSMVVAGGYEQYF.